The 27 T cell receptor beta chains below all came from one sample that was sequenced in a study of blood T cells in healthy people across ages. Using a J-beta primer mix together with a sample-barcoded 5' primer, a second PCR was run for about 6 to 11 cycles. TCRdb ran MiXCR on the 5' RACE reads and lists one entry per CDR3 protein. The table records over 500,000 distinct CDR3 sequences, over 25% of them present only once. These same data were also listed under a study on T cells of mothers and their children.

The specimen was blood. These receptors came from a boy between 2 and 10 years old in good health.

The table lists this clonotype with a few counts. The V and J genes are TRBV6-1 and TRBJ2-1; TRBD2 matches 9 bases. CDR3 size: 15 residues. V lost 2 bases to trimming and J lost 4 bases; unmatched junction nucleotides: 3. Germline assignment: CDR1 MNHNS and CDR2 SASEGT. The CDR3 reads CASSENSGSYNEQFF. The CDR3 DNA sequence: TGTGCCAGCAGTGAAAATAGCGGGAGTTACAATGAGCAGTTCTTC.

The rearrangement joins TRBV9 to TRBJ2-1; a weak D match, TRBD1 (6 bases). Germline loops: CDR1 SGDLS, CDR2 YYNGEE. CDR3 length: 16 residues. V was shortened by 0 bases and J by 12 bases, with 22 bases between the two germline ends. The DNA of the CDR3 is TGTGCCAGCAGCGTAGAGGGGTCAGGGGCCGCGACTGTGCAGTTCTTC. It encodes CASSVEGSGAATVQFF. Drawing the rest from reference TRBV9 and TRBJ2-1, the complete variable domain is DSGVTQTPKHLITATGQRVTLRCSPRSGDLSVYWYQQSLDQGLQFLIQYYNGEERAKGNILERFSAQQFPDLHSELNLSSLELGDSALYFCASSVEGSGAATVQFFGPGTRLTVL.

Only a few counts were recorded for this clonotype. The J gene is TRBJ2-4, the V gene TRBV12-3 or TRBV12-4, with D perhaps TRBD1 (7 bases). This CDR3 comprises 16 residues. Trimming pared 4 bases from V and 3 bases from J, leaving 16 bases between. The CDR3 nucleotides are TGTGCCAGCAGTTCACAGGGGAGGTCGAGCAAAAACATTCAGTACTTC. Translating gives CASSSQGRSSKNIQYF.

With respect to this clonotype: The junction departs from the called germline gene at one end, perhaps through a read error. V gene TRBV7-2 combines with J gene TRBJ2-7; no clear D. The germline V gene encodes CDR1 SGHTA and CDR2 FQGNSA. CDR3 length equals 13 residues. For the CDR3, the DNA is TGTGCCAGCAGCGTAGCACAGTACTACGAGCAGTACTTC. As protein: CASSVAQYYEQYF.

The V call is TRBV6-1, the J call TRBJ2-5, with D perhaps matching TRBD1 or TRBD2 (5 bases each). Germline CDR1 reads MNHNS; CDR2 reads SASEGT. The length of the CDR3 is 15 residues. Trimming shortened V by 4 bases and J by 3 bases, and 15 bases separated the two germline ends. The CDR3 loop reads CASSGHLGDEETQYF. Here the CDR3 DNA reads TGTGCCAGCAGTGGACACTTGGGGGACGAAGAGACCCAGTACTTC.

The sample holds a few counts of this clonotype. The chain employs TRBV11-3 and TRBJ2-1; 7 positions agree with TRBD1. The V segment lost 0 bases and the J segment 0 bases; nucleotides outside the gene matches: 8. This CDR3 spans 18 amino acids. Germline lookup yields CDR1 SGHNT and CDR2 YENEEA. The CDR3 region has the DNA TGTGCCAGCAGCTTAGAAGGTACAGGGGAACGCTCCTACAATGAGCAGTTCTTC. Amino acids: CASSLEGTGERSYNEQFF.

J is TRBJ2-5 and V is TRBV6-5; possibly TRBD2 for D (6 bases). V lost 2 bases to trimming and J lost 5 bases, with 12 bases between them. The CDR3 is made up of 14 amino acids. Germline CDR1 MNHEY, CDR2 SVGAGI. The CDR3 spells CASSYSPRGETQYF. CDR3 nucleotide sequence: TGTGCCAGCAGTTACAGTCCCCGGGGGGAGACCCAGTACTTC.

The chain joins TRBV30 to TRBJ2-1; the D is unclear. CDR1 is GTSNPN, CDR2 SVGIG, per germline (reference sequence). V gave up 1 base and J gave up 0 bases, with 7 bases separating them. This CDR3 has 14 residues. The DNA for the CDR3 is TGTGCCTGGAGTGGAGCGAGCTCCTACAATGAGCAGTTCTTC. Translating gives CAWSGASSYNEQFF.

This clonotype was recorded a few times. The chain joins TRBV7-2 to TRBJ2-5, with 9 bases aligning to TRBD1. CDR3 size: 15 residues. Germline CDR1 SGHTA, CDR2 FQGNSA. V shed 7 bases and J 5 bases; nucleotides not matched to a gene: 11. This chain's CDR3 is CASKSLGQGYETQYF. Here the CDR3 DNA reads TGTGCCAGCAAAAGCCTGGGACAGGGTTATGAGACCCAGTACTTC.

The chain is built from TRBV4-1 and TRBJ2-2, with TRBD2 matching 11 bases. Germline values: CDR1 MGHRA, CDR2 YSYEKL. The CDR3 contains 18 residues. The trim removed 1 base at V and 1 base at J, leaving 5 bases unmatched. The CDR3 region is CASSQGASGRRNTGELFF. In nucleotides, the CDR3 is TGCGCCAGCAGCCAAGGGGCTAGCGGGAGGCGGAACACCGGGGAGCTGTTTTTT.

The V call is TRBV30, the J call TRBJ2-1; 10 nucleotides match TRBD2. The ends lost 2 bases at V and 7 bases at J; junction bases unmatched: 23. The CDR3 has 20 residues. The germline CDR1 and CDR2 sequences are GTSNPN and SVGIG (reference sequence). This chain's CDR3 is CAWSISPPLKRGGQWNEQFF. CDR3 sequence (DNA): TGTGCCTGGAGTATTAGTCCCCCCCTCAAGCGGGGGGGCCAATGGAATGAGCAGTTCTTC.

The CDR3, as DNA: TGTGCCAGCAGCTTGGAGCAGGGGATCCAAGAGACCCAGTACTTC. This codes for CASSLEQGIQETQYF. The chain employs TRBV5-4 and TRBJ2-5, with D perhaps TRBD1 (6 bases). Looked up from germline, CDR1 is SGHNT and CDR2 is YYREEE (reference sequence). Trimming cost V 0 bases and J 1 base, with 10 bases left between them. The CDR3 sequence is 15 residues long.

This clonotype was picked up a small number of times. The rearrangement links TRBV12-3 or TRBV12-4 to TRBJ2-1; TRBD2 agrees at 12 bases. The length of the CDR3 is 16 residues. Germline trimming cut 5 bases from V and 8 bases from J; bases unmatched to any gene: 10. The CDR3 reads CASSPLPSGRAHEQFF. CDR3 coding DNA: TGTGCCAGCAGTCCCCTTCCTAGCGGGAGGGCCCATGAGCAGTTCTTC.

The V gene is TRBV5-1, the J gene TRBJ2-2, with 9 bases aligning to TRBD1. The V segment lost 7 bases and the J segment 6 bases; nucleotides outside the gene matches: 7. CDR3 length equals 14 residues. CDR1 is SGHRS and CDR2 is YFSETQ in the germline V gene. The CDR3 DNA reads TGCGCCAGCGGACAGACAGGGGGTCCCGGGGAGCTGTTTTTT. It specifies CASGQTGGPGELFF.

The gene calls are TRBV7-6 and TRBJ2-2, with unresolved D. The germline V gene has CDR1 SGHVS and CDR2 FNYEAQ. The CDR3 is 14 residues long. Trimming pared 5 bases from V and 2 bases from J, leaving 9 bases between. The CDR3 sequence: CASSQTVNTGELFF. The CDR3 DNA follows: TGTGCCAGCAGCCAGACGGTTAACACCGGGGAGCTGTTTTTT.

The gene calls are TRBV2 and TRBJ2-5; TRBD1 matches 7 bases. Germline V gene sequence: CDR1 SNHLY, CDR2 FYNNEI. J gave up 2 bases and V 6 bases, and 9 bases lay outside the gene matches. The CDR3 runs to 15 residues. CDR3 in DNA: TGTGCCAGCAGGGTACAGGGGCTGACGCAAGAGACCCAGTACTTC. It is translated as CASRVQGLTQETQYF. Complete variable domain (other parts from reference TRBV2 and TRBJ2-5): EPEVTQTPSHQVTQMGQEVILRCVPISNHLYFYWYRQILGQKVEFLVSFYNNEISEKSEIFDDQFSVERPDGSNFTLKIRSTKLEDSAMYFCASRVQGLTQETQYFGPGTRLLVL.

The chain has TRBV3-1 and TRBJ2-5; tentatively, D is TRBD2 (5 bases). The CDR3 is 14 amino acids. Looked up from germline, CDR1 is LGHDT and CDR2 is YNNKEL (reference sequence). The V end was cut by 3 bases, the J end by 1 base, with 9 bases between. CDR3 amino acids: CASSQAGGQETQYF. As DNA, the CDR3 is TGTGCCAGCAGCCAGGCAGGAGGCCAAGAGACCCAGTACTTC.

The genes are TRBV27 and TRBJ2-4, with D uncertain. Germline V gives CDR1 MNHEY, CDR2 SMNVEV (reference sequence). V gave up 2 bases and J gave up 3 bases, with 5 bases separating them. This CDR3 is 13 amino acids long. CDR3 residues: CASSLVGKNIQYF. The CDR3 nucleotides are TGTGCCAGCAGTTTAGTGGGCAAAAACATTCAGTACTTC.

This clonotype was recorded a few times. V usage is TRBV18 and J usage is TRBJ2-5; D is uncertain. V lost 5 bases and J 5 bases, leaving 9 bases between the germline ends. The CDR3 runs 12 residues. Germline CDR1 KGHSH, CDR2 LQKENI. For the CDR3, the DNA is TGTGCCAGCTCAGAGGACCGGGAGACCCAGTACTTC. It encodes CASSEDRETQYF.

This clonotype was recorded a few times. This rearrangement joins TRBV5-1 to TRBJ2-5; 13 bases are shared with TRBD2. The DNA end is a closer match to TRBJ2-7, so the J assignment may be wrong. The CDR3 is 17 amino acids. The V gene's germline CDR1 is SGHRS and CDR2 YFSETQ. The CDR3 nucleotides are TGCGCCAGCAGCGGGCCCGGACTAGCGGGGGAGTACTACGAGCAGTACTTC. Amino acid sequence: CASSGPGLAGEYYEQYF.

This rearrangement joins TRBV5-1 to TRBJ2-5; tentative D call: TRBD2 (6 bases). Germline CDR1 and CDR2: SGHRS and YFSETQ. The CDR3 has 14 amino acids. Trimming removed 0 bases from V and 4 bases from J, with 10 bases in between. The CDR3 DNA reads TGCGCCAGCAGCTTGGCCCGGGGGAGAGAGACCCAGTACTTC. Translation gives CASSLARGRETQYF.

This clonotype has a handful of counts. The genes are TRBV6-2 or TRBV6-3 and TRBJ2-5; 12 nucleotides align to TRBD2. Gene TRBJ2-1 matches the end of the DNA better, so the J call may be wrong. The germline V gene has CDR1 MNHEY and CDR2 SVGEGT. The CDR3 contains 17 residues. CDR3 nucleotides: TGTGCCAGCAGTCCGCCCTACCTAGCGGGAGGGAATAATGAGCAGTTCTTC. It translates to CASSPPYLAGGNNEQFF.

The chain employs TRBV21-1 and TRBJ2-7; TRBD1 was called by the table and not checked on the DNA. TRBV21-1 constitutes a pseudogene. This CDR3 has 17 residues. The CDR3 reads CASSKKERRQGPYEQYF. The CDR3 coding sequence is TGTGCCAGCAGCAAAAAGGAAAGGAGACAGGGTCCCTACGAGCAGTACTTC.

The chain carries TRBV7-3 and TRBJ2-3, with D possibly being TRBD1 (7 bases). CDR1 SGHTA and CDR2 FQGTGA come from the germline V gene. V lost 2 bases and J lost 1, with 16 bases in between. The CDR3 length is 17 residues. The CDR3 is CASSLGQGEVGTDTQYF. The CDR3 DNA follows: TGTGCCAGCAGCTTAGGTCAGGGGGAGGTTGGCACAGATACGCAGTATTTT.

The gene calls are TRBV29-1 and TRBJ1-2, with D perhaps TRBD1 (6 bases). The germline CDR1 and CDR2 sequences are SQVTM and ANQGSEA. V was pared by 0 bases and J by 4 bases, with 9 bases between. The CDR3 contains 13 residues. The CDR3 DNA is TGCAGCGTTGAAGAGAGGGACATCTATGGCTACACCTTC. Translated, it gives CSVEERDIYGYTF.

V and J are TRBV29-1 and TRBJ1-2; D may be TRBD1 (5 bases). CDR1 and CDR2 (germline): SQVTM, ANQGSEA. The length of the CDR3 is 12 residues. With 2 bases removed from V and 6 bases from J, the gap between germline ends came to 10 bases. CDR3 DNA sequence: TGCAGCGTTGAACAGGGCTGGGATGGCTACACCTTC. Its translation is CSVEQGWDGYTF. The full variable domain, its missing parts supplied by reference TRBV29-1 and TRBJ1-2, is SAVISQKPSRDICQRGTSLTIQCQVDSQVTMMFWYRQQPGQSLTLIATANQGSEATYESGFVIDKFPISRPNLTFSTLTVSNMSPEDSSIYLCSVEQGWDGYTFGSGTRLTVV.

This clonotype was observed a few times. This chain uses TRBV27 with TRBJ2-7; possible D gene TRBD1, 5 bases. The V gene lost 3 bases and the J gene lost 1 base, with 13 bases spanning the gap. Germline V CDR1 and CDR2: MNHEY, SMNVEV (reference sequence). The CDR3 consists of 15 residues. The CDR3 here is CASSFQGRRSYEQYF. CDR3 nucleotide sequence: TGTGCCAGCAGTTTCCAGGGTAGAAGGTCCTACGAGCAGTACTTC.